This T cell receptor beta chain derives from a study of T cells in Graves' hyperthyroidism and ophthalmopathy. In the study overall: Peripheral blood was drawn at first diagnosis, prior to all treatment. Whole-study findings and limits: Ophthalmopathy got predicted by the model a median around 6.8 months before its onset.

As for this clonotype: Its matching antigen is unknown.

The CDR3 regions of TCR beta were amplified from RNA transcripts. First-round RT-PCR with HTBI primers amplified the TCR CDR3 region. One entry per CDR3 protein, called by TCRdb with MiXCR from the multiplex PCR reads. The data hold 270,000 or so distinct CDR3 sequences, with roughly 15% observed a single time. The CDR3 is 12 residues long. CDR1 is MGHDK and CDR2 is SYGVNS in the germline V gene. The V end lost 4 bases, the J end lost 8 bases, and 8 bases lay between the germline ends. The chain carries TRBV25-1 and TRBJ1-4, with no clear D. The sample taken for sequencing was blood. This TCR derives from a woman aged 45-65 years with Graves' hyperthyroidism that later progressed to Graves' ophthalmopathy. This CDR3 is CASSGHREKLFF. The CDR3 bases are TGTGCCAGCAGTGGTCACAGAGAAAAACTGTTTTTT.